The clone carrying this T cell receptor (beta chain) has at least ten counts. This specimen comes from a study of neurological immune-mediated disorders. The CDR3 has 13 residues. V gave up 7 bases and J gave up 3 bases, with 12 bases separating them. TCRdb redid the calling of the 5' RACE reads with MiXCR, one entry per CDR3 protein. The sample gives about 66,000 distinct CDR3 sequences, roughly 4.5% of which show up once; under 7.5% is in the top ten. This TCR derives from a young man with multiple sclerosis. The rearrangement uses TRBV12-3 or TRBV12-4 and TRBJ1-1; D unclear. The sequenced sample consisted of PBMCs. In DNA form, the CDR3 reads TGTGCCAGCACCCCGTATGGGTACACTGAAGCTTTCTTT. This translates into CASTPYGYTEAFF.